The clone carrying this TCR beta chain was seen a handful of times. Its antigen is undetermined. The data were taken from a study of T-cell reconstitution after alpha-beta-depleted transplantation in children. Study outcomes and limitations: Several hundred expanded graft clones reportedly were the source of alpha-beta T cells about two months after transplant. T-cell counts and diversity at one year following transplant were attributed mainly to newly produced T cells. The origin of high day-60 TCRbeta diversity in some patients lay in surviving recipient T cells and thymic progenitors.

The authors prepared the TCRbeta library with unique molecular identifiers. MiXCR, run by TCRdb on the PCR reads, gives a single entry per CDR3 protein. The profile shows approximately 650,000 distinct CDR3 sequences, around 14% of them singletons. Per germline, CDR1 SGHAT and CDR2 FQNNGV. The CDR3 is 16 amino acids. The V end was cut by 0 bases, the J end by 4 bases, with 13 bases between. The chain recombines TRBV11-2 with TRBJ2-1; D might be TRBD1 or TRBD2, each matching 6 bases. The origin of this receptor is a girl aged 2 to 10 with congenital amegakaryocytic thrombocytopenia, due to receive a stem cell transplant. The sequences come from PBMCs, collected before TCRalphabeta/CD19-depleted stem cell transplant. The CDR3 DNA sequence: TGTGCCAGCAGCTTAGATTCTCGAGGGGGGTACAATGAGCAGTTCTTC. Protein product: CASSLDSRGGYNEQFF.